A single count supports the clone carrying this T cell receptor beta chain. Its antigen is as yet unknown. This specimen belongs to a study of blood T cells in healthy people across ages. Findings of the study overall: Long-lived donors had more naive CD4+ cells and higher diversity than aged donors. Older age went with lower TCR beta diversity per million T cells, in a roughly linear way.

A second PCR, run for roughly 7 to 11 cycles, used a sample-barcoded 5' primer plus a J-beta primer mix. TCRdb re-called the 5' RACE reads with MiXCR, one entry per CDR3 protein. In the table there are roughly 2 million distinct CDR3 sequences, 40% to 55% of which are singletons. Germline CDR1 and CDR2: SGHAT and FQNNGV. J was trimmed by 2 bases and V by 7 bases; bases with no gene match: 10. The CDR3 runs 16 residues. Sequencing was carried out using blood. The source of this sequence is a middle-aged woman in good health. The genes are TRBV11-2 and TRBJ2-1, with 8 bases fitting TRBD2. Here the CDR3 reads CASTFRAGGTYNEQFF. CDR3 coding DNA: TGTGCCAGCACTTTCAGGGCGGGGGGCACCTACAATGAGCAGTTCTTC.